Shown below are 5 T cell receptor beta chains from a single sample sequenced in a study of T cells after yellow fever vaccination. TCRdb processed the 5' RACE reads anew with MiXCR; each CDR3 protein has one entry. The data contain some 110,000 distinct CDR3 sequences, under 8.5% of them singletons. This sample comprised CD4+ T cells sorted from PBMCs, obtained 9 to 11 days after the first yellow fever vaccination. These receptor sequences come from a man in his late teens or twenties who received the YFV17D yellow fever vaccine.

At least ten counts were recorded for this clonotype. This sequence joins TRBV20-1 and TRBJ2-5; D is unresolved. In germline, CDR1 is DFQATT, CDR2 SNEGSKA (reference sequence). V lost 3 bases and J lost 5, with 10 bases in between. CDR3 size: 12 residues. CDR3 in amino acids: CSASDWRETQYF. CDR3 DNA: TGCAGTGCTAGTGACTGGCGGGAGACCCAGTACTTC.

This clonotype was observed many times. The J gene is TRBJ2-2, the V gene TRBV24-1; possible D gene TRBD1, 7 bases. Deletions cut 4 bases from V and 6 bases from J, with 17 bases between. Germline-derived CDR1 and CDR2 are KGHDR and SFDVKD. The CDR3 runs to 16 residues. The CDR3 DNA reads TGTGCCACCAGTGAGACAGGGAGGTTGGAAGCCGGGGAGCTGTTTTTT. Translated: CATSETGRLEAGELFF.

There are many counts of this clonotype. The gene calls are TRBV12-3 or TRBV12-4 and TRBJ2-3, with a tentative D call TRBD1 (6 bases). CDR3 length: 17 amino acids. V was clipped by 1 base and J by 5 bases, with 19 bases between them. CDR3 nucleotide sequence: TGTGCCAGCAGTTTAGAAGGCAGGGGAAGCCCTCAAGATACGCAGTATTTT. Protein: CASSLEGRGSPQDTQYF.

This clonotype was counted many times. The rearrangement joins TRBV18 to TRBJ1-2; 9 bases align to TRBD1. The CDR3 spans 15 residues. Germline assignment: CDR1 KGHSH and CDR2 LQKENI. The J segment lost 5 bases and the V segment lost 3 bases, leaving 7 bases of the junction unmatched. The CDR3 loop reads CASSPTGTGNYGYTF. As DNA, the CDR3 is TGTGCCAGCTCACCTACCGGGACAGGGAATTATGGCTACACCTTC. The variable domain in full, completed from reference TRBV18 and TRBJ1-2, reads NAGVMQNPRHLVRRRGQEARLRCSPMKGHSHVYWYRQLPEEGLKFMVYLQKENIIDESGMPKERFSAEFPKEGPSILRIQQVVRGDSAAYFCASSPTGTGNYGYTFGSGTRLTVV.

This clonotype showed up many times. This chain uses TRBV7-2 with TRBJ2-5; D ambiguous. The CDR3 runs 15 residues. Per germline, CDR1 SGHTA and CDR2 FQGNSA. V lost 1 base and J 0 bases, leaving 9 bases between the germline ends. This CDR3 reads CASSLVGPHQETQYF. CDR3 nucleotide sequence: TGTGCCAGCAGCTTAGTCGGACCCCACCAAGAGACCCAGTACTTC.